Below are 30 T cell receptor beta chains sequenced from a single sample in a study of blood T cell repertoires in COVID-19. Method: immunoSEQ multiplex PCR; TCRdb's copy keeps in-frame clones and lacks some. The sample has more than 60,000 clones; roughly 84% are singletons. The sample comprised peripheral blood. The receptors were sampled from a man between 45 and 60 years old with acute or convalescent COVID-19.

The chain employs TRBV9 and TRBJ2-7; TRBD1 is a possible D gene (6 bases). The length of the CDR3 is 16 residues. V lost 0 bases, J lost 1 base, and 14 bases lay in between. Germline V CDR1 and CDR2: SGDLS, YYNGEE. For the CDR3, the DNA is TGTGCCAGCAGCGTAGGGTTGGGGGCGCCTTCCTACGAGCAGTACTTC. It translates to CASSVGLGAPSYEQYF.

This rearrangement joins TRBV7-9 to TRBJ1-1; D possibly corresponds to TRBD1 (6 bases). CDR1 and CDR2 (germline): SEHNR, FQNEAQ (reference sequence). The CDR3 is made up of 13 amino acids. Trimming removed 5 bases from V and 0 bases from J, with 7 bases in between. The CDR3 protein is CASSRTVNTEAFF. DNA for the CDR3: TGTGCCAGCAGCCGGACAGTGAACACTGAAGCTTTCTTT. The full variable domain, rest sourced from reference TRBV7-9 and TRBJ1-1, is DTGVSQNPRHKITKRGQNVTFRCDPISEHNRLYWYRQTLGQGPEFLTYFQNEAQLEKSRLLSDRFSAERPKGSFSTLEIQRTEQGDSAMYLCASSRTVNTEAFFGQGTRLTVV.

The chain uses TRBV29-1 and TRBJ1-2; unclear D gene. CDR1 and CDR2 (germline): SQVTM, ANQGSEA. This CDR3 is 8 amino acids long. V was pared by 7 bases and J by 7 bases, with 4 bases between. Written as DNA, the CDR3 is TGCAGCGCCTTTGGCTACACCTTC. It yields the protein CSAFGYTF.

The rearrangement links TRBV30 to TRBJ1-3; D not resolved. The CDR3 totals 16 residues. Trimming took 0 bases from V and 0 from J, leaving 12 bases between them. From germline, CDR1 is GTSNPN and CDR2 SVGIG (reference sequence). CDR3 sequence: CAWSVGSRGSGNTIYF. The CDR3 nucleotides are TGTGCCTGGAGTGTGGGCAGTCGGGGCTCTGGAAACACCATATATTTT.

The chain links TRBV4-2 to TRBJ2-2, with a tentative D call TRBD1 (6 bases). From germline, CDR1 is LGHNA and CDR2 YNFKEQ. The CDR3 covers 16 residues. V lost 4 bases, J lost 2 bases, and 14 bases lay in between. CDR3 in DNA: TGTGCCAGCAGCCCACACACAGGGTCAAACACCGGGGAGCTGTTTTTT. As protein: CASSPHTGSNTGELFF.

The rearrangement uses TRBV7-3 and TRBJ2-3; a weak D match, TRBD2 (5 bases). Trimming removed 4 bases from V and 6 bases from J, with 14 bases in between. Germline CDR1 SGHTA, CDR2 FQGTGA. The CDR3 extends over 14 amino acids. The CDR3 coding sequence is TGTGCCAGCAGCTCCGGGGTCTCTTTGGATACGCAGTATTTT. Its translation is CASSSGVSLDTQYF.

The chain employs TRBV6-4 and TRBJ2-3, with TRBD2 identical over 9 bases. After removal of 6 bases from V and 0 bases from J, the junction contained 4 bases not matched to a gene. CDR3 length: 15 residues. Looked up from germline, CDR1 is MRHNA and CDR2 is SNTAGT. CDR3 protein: CASRALAGSTDTQYF. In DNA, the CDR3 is TGTGCCAGCAGAGCTCTAGCGGGGAGCACAGATACGCAGTATTTT.

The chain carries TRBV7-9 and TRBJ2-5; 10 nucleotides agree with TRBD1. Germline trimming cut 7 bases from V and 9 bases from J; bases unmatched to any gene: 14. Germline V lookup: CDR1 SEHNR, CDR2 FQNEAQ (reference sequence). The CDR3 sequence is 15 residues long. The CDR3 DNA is TGTGCCAGCACTATTCCGGGACAGGGGCTGGAGGCCCAGTACTTC. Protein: CASTIPGQGLEAQYF.

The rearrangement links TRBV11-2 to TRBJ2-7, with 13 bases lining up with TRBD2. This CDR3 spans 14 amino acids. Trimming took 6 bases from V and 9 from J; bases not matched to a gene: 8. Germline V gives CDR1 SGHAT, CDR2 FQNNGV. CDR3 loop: CASSPGLAGVRQYF. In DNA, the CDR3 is TGTGCCAGCAGTCCTGGACTAGCGGGGGTACGGCAGTACTTC.

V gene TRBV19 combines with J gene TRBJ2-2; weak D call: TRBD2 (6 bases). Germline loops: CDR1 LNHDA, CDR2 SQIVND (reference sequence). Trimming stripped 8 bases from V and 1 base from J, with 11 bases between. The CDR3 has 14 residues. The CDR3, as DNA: TGTGCCAGTGTAATCGGGAGGAACACCGGGGAGCTGTTTTTT. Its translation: CASVIGRNTGELFF. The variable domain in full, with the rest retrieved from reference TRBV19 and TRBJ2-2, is DGGITQSPKYLFRKEGQNVTLSCEQNLNHDAMYWYRQDPGQGLRLIYYSQIVNDFQKGDIAEGYSVSREKKESFPLTVTSAQKNPTAFYLCASVIGRNTGELFFGEGSRLTVL.

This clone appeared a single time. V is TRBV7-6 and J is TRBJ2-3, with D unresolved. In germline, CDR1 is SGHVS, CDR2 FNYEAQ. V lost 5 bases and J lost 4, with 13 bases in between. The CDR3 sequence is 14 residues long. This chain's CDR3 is CASSPNPKSDTQYF. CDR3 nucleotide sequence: TGTGCCAGCAGCCCTAATCCTAAATCAGATACGCAGTATTTT.

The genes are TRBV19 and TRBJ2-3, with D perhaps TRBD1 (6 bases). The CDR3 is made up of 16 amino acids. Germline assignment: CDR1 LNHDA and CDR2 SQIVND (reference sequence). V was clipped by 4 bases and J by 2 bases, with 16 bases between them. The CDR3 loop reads CASSTLPRGATDTQYF. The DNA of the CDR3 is TGTGCCAGTAGTACCCTTCCCAGGGGAGCCACAGATACGCAGTATTTT.

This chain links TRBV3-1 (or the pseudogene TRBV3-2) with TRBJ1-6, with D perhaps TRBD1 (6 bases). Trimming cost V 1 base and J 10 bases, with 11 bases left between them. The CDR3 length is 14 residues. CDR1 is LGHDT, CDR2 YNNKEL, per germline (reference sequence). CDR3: CASSQVSGDSPLHF. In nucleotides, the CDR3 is TGTGCCAGCAGCCAAGTATCAGGGGACTCACCCCTCCACTTT.

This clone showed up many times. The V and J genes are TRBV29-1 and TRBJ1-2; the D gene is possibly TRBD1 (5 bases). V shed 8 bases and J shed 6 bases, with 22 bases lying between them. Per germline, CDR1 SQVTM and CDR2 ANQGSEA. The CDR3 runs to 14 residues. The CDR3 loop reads CSSEKGPQENGYTF. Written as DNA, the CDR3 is TGCAGCTCTGAGAAGGGGCCCCAGGAAAATGGCTACACCTTC. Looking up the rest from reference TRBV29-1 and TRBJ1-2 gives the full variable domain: SAVISQKPSRDICQRGTSLTIQCQVDSQVTMMFWYRQQPGQSLTLIATANQGSEATYESGFVIDKFPISRPNLTFSTLTVSNMSPEDSSIYLCSSEKGPQENGYTFGSGTRLTVV.

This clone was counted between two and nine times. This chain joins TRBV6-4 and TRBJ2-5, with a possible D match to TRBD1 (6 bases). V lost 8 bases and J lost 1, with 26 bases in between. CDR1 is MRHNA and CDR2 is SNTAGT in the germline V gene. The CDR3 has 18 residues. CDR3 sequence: CASGQSLRQPAFQETQYF. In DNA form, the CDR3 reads TGTGCCAGCGGACAGTCCTTACGACAGCCGGCTTTCCAAGAGACCCAGTACTTC.

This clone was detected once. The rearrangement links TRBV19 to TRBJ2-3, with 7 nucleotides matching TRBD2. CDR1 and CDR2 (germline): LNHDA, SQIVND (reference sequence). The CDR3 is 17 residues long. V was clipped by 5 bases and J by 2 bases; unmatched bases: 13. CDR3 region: CASSLRASGRITDTQYF. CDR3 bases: TGTGCCAGTAGTCTCCGCGCTAGCGGACGGATCACAGATACGCAGTATTTT. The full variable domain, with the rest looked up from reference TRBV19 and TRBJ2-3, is DGGITQSPKYLFRKEGQNVTLSCEQNLNHDAMYWYRQDPGQGLRLIYYSQIVNDFQKGDIAEGYSVSREKKESFPLTVTSAQKNPTAFYLCASSLRASGRITDTQYFGPGTRLTVL.

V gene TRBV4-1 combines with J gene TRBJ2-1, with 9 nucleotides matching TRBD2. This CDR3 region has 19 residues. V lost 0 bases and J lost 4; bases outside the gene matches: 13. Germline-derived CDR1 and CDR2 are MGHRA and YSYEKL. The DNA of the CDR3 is TGCGCCAGCAGCCAAGATAAGTTCGTCGGGACTAGCTTTTACAATGAGCAGTTCTTC. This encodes CASSQDKFVGTSFYNEQFF.

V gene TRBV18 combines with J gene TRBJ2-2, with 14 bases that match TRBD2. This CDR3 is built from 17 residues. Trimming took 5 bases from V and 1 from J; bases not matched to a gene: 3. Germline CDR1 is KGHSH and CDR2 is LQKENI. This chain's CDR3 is CASSSGTSGRNTGELFF. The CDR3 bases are TGTGCCAGCTCATCCGGGACTAGCGGGAGGAACACCGGGGAGCTGTTTTTT.

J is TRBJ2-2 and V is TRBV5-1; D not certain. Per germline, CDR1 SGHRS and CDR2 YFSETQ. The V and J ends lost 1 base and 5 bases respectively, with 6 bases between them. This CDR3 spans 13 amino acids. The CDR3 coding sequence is TGCGCCAGCAGCTTGTCCCAGACCGGGGAGCTGTTTTTT. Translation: CASSLSQTGELFF.

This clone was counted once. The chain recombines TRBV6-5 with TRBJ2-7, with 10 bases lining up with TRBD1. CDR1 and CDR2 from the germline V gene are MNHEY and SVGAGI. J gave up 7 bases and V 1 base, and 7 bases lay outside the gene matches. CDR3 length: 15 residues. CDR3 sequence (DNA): TGTGCCAGCAGTTACTTCCGACAGGGGGCGAGAGAGCAGTACTTC. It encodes CASSYFRQGAREQYF.

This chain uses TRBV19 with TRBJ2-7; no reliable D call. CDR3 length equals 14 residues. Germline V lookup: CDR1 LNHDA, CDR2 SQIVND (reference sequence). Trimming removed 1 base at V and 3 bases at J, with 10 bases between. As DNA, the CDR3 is TGTGCCAGTAGTATAGGAGTTAGAGACTACGAGCAGTACTTC. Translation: CASSIGVRDYEQYF. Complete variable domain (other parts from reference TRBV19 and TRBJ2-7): DGGITQSPKYLFRKEGQNVTLSCEQNLNHDAMYWYRQDPGQGLRLIYYSQIVNDFQKGDIAEGYSVSREKKESFPLTVTSAQKNPTAFYLCASSIGVRDYEQYFGPGTRLTVT.

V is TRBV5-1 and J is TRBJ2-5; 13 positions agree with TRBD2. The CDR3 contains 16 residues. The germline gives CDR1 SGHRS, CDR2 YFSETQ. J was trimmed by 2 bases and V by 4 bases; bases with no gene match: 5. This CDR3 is CASSPGLAGAQETQYF. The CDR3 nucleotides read TGCGCCAGCAGCCCTGGACTAGCGGGAGCTCAAGAGACCCAGTACTTC.

CDR3 DNA: TGTGCCAGCAGCCCCCTTGGCGGCAATGAGCAGTTCTTC. Translated, it gives CASSPLGGNEQFF. The chain recombines TRBV11-2 with TRBJ2-1; D gene unclear. Trimming removed 5 bases from V and 6 bases from J, with 11 bases in between. This CDR3 spans 13 amino acids. Per the germline V gene, CDR1 is SGHAT and CDR2 is FQNNGV.

The CDR3 coding sequence is TGTGCCAGCAGCCCTGGGGGCCAGGGCGGCAATCAGCCCCAGCATTTT. Encoded protein: CASSPGGQGGNQPQHF. The chain combines TRBV9 with TRBJ1-5; tentatively, D is TRBD1 (6 bases). This CDR3 contains 16 residues. The V end was cut by 4 bases, the J end by 2 bases, with 16 bases between. CDR1 is SGDLS, CDR2 YYNGEE, per germline.

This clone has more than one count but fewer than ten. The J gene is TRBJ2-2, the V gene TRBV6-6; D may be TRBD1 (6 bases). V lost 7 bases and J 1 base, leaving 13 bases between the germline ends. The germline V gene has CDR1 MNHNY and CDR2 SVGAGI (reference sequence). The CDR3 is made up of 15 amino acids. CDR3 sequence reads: CASNSAQGNTGELFF. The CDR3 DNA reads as TGTGCCAGCAATTCGGCACAGGGGAACACCGGGGAGCTGTTTTTT.

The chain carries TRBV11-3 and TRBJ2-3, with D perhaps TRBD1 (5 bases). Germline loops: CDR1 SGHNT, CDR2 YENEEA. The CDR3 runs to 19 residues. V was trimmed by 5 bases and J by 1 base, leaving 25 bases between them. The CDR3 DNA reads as TGTGCCAGCAGCACGTTTAGGTTAGGTACGGACACAGGCACAGATACGCAGTATTTT. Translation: CASSTFRLGTDTGTDTQYF. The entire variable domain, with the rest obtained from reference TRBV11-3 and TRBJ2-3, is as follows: EAGVVQSPRYKIIEKKQPVAFWCNPISGHNTLYWYLQNLGQGPELLIRYENEEAVDDSQLPKDRFSAERLKGVDSTLKIQPAELGDSAVYLCASSTFRLGTDTGTDTQYFGPGTRLTVL.

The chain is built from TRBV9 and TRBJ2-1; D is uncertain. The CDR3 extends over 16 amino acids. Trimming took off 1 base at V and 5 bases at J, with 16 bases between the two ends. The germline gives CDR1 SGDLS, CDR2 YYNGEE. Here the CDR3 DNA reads TGTGCCAGCAGCGTACAACCGATTTCGAGAGACAATGAGCAGTTCTTC. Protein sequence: CASSVQPISRDNEQFF.

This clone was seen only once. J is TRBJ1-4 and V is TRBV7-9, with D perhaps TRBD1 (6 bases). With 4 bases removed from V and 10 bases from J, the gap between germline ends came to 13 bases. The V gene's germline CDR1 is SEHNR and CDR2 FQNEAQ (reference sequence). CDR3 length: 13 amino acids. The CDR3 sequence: CASSYTTGRKLFF. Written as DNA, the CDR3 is TGTGCCAGCAGCTATACTACAGGGCGAAAACTGTTTTTT.

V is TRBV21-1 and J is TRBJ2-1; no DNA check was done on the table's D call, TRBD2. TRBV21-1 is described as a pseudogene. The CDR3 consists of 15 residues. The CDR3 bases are TGTGCCAGCTATCTAGCTGGGGAGCTCGACAATGAGCAGTTCTTC. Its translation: CASYLAGELDNEQFF.

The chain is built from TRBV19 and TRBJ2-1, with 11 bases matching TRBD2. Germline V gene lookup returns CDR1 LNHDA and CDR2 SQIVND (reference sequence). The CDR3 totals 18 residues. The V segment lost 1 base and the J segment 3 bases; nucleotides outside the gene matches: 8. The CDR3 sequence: CASSIALAGGIGYNEQFF. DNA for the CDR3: TGTGCCAGTAGTATAGCTTTAGCGGGAGGGATCGGCTACAATGAGCAGTTCTTC.